Listed below are T cell receptor beta chains from one sample, sequenced in a study of blood T cells in healthy people across ages. TCRdb redid the calling of the 5' RACE reads with MiXCR, one entry per CDR3 protein. The sample consists of hundreds of thousands of distinct CDR3 sequences, roughly half of them appearing once. The specimen was blood. These receptor sequences come from a woman older than 75 in good health. Both conserved end residues are part of each CDR3. Fields, in order: clone size, D gene, J gene, V gene, CDR3 protein, CDR3 DNA. A D gene is named only where the DNA matches it firmly. Not every row has a clone size; where given, it reads once, few, many or a size class.

abundance: once; d_gene: TRBD2; j_gene: TRBJ2-5; v_gene: TRBV20-1; CDR3aa: CSARDLAGGYGETQYF; CDR3nt: TGCAGTGCTAGAGATCTAGCGGGAGGTTACGGGGAGACCCAGTACTTC
abundance: once; d_gene: TRBD2; j_gene: TRBJ2-5; v_gene: TRBV11-1; CDR3aa: CASSLETPSRTSGETEKETQYF; CDR3nt: TGTGCCAGCAGCTTAGAGACCCCCTCTCGGACTAGCGGAGAGACGGAAAAAGAGACCCAGTACTTC
abundance: many; d_gene: .; j_gene: TRBJ2-7; v_gene: TRBV20-1; CDR3aa: CSARQGHSYEQYF; CDR3nt: TGCAGTGCTAGACAGGGACACTCCTACGAGCAGTACTTC
abundance: .; d_gene: .; j_gene: TRBJ1-1; v_gene: TRBV18; CDR3aa: CASSPPSRFTEAFF; CDR3nt: TGTGCCAGCTCACCCCCCAGCAGGTTCACTGAAGCTTTCTTT
abundance: .; d_gene: TRBD1; j_gene: TRBJ2-4; v_gene: TRBV6-5; CDR3aa: CASRITGTGKNIQYF; CDR3nt: TGTGCCAGCAGGATTACCGGGACAGGGAAAAACATTCAGTACTTC
abundance: many; d_gene: .; j_gene: TRBJ2-1; v_gene: TRBV12-3/TRBV12-4; CDR3aa: CASSSGVTNNEQFF; CDR3nt: TGTGCCAGCAGTTCTGGGGTTACTAACAATGAGCAGTTCTTC
abundance: .; d_gene: TRBD1; j_gene: TRBJ1-6; v_gene: TRBV6-2/TRBV6-3; CDR3aa: CASSPGGINSPLHF; CDR3nt: TGTGCCAGCAGCCCAGGGGGCATTAATTCACCCCTCCACTTT
abundance: .; d_gene: TRBD1; j_gene: TRBJ1-5; v_gene: TRBV4-2; CDR3aa: CASSQDGQANNQPQHF; CDR3nt: TGTGCCAGCAGCCAAGATGGACAGGCCAACAATCAGCCCCAGCATTTT
abundance: .; d_gene: TRBD2; j_gene: TRBJ2-2; v_gene: TRBV7-6; CDR3aa: CASSWTSAENTGELFF; CDR3nt: TGTGCCAGCAGCTGGACTAGCGCGGAGAACACCGGGGAGCTGTTTTTT
abundance: .; d_gene: .; j_gene: TRBJ2-3; v_gene: TRBV12-3/TRBV12-4; CDR3aa: CASRASGGGQYF; CDR3nt: TGTGCCAGCAGAGCCTCCGGAGGTGGGCAGTATTTT
abundance: many; d_gene: .; j_gene: TRBJ2-1; v_gene: TRBV3-1; CDR3aa: CASSRGTSPFSYNEQFF; CDR3nt: TGTGCCAGCAGCCGGGGGACCTCCCCGTTCTCCTACAATGAGCAGTTCTTC
abundance: many; d_gene: .; j_gene: TRBJ2-2; v_gene: TRBV6-5; CDR3aa: CASSYSGSNTGELFF; CDR3nt: TGTGCCAGCAGTTACTCCGGGTCGAACACCGGGGAGCTGTTTTTT
abundance: .; d_gene: .; j_gene: TRBJ2-3; v_gene: TRBV14; CDR3aa: CASSQRRSSLDPDTQYF; CDR3nt: TGTGCCAGCAGCCAGCGACGAAGTTCCTTGGACCCAGATACGCAGTATTTT
abundance: .; d_gene: .; j_gene: TRBJ1-4; v_gene: TRBV28; CDR3aa: CASSPPGVGFEKLFF; CDR3nt: TGTGCCAGCAGTCCACCCGGCGTGGGCTTTGAAAAACTGTTTTTT
abundance: .; d_gene: .; j_gene: TRBJ2-2; v_gene: TRBV6-2/TRBV6-3; CDR3aa: CATQSAGELFF; CDR3nt: TGTGCCACCCAGTCGGCCGGGGAGCTGTTTTTT
abundance: many; d_gene: .; j_gene: TRBJ2-1; v_gene: TRBV6-5; CDR3aa: CASAGSNHEQFF; CDR3nt: TGTGCCAGCGCAGGGAGCAACCATGAGCAGTTCTTC
abundance: .; d_gene: .; j_gene: TRBJ2-2; v_gene: TRBV12-3/TRBV12-4; CDR3aa: CASRRIGLVLLNAGELFF; CDR3nt: TGTGCCAGCAGGCGCATAGGTCTAGTACTTCTTAACGCCGGGGAGCTGTTTTTT
abundance: .; d_gene: TRBD1; j_gene: TRBJ2-1; v_gene: TRBV12-3/TRBV12-4; CDR3aa: CASTPGQGAYNEQFF; CDR3nt: TGTGCCAGCACCCCGGGACAGGGGGCTTACAATGAGCAGTTCTTC
abundance: .; d_gene: .; j_gene: TRBJ2-6; v_gene: TRBV7-2; CDR3aa: CASNITGANVLTF; CDR3nt: TGTGCCAGCAACATAACTGGGGCCAACGTCCTGACTTTC
abundance: .; d_gene: TRBD1; j_gene: TRBJ1-4; v_gene: TRBV6-6; CDR3aa: CASRGDSSNEKLFF; CDR3nt: TGTGCCAGCAGGGGGGACAGTTCTAATGAAAAACTGTTTTTT
abundance: many; d_gene: .; j_gene: TRBJ2-3; v_gene: TRBV11-3; CDR3aa: CASSPGTLNTQYF; CDR3nt: TGTGCCAGCAGCCCAGGGACACTTAATACGCAGTATTTT
abundance: .; d_gene: .; j_gene: TRBJ2-7; v_gene: TRBV27; CDR3aa: CASSIQYESSYEQYF; CDR3nt: TGTGCCAGCAGTATCCAGTATGAGTCGTCCTACGAGCAGTACTTC
abundance: once; d_gene: TRBD2; j_gene: TRBJ2-1; v_gene: TRBV5-1; CDR3aa: CANSRGLAGGNEQFF; CDR3nt: TGCGCCAACAGCAGGGGACTAGCGGGAGGCAATGAGCAGTTCTTC
abundance: .; d_gene: .; j_gene: TRBJ2-3; v_gene: TRBV3-1; CDR3aa: CASSPRASWTDTQYF; CDR3nt: TGTGCCAGCAGCCCTAGAGCGTCATGGACAGATACGCAGTATTTT
abundance: few; d_gene: .; j_gene: TRBJ2-2; v_gene: TRBV7-9; CDR3aa: CASSPSGGVPGELFF; CDR3nt: TGTGCCAGCAGCCCCAGTGGTGGGGTCCCCGGGGAGCTGTTTTTT
abundance: few; d_gene: .; j_gene: TRBJ2-7; v_gene: TRBV7-3; CDR3aa: CASSPGVYNEQYF; CDR3nt: TGTGCCAGCAGCCCTGGAGTTTACAATGAGCAGTACTTC
abundance: .; d_gene: .; j_gene: TRBJ1-5; v_gene: TRBV19; CDR3aa: CASSMGGTQPQHF; CDR3nt: TGTGCCAGTAGTATGGGGGGAACTCAGCCCCAGCATTTT
abundance: .; d_gene: TRBD2; j_gene: TRBJ2-7; v_gene: TRBV5-1; CDR3aa: CASSLVASGSNEQYF; CDR3nt: TGCGCCAGCAGCTTGGTGGCTAGCGGGAGCAACGAGCAGTACTTC
abundance: .; d_gene: TRBD1; j_gene: TRBJ2-3; v_gene: TRBV6-2/TRBV6-3; CDR3aa: CASSLTWGTAKYTDTQYF; CDR3nt: TGTGCCAGCAGCCTTACCTGGGGGACAGCGAAGTACACAGATACGCAGTATTTT
abundance: many; d_gene: .; j_gene: TRBJ2-5; v_gene: TRBV14; CDR3aa: CASSHWRDETQYF; CDR3nt: TGTGCCAGCAGCCATTGGAGGGATGAGACCCAGTACTTC